This TCR beta chain comes out of a study of early stage breast cancer tumors. Regarding the study as a whole: Commonly generated sequences made up most enriched TCRB sequences shared between patients.

V shed 8 bases, J shed 3 bases, and the junction held 10 bases outside the gene matches. The CDR3 is 15 amino acids. Germline V lookup: CDR1 MNHNS, CDR2 SASEGT. Concerning this clone: Its antigen remains unidentified.

Blood replicates held 0.5 ug DNA, tumor or normal breast about 1.5 ug, two each. The assay was immunoSEQ multiplex PCR, and TCRdb's table has in-frame clones only and misses some. The sample has tens of thousands of clones, approximately 84% seen once. This chain links TRBV6-1 with TRBJ2-7; 10 bases map to TRBD1. The sequenced sample consisted of blood. The source of this sequence is a person between 50 and 60 years old with breast cancer. The CDR3 sequence: CASFNRRDRGYEQYF. The CDR3 DNA reads TGTGCCAGCTTTAATCGGAGGGACAGGGGCTACGAGCAGTACTTC.